This T cell receptor (beta chain) originates from a study of identical twins. Study findings and constraints: The study found that models underestimated out-of-frame TCR alpha sharing in monozygotic twins.

MiXCR was run by TCRdb on the 5' RACE reads, yielding one entry per CDR3 protein. The table includes hundreds of thousands of distinct CDR3 sequences, 15% to 20% detected once. The V gene lost 0 bases and the J gene lost 3 bases, with 10 bases spanning the gap. CDR3 size: 14 residues. CDR1 and CDR2 from the germline V gene are GTSNPN and SVGIG (reference sequence). The count of this clonotype is one. Antigen specificity is unknown. The same sample was also studied in work on T cells expressing NK-cell markers.

The sample comprised PBMCs. The receptor's source is a woman between 18 and 30 years old in good health. The rearrangement joins TRBV30 to TRBJ2-3; D may be TRBD1 (5 bases). The CDR3 loop is CAWSVQVATDTQYF. The CDR3 DNA reads as TGTGCCTGGAGTGTACAGGTCGCAACAGATACGCAGTATTTT.